The next 22 T cell receptor beta chains were all read from a single sample in a study of yellow fever vaccine responses in identical twins. TCRdb fed the RT-PCR reads into MiXCR, producing one record per CDR3 protein. The sample has 13,000 or so distinct CDR3 sequences; roughly 81% are singletons. This specimen consisted of T cells from blood (PBMCs), unsorted or a sorted subset (not recorded which), obtained before or after yellow fever vaccination (not recorded which). These receptors all stem from a woman aged 18-35 years who received the yellow fever vaccine.

This clonotype has only a few counts. The chain recombines TRBV12-3 or TRBV12-4 with TRBJ1-2; D not resolved. Trimming cost V 1 base and J 2 bases, with 2 bases left between them. The CDR3 totals 12 residues. The CDR3 DNA reads TGTGCCAGCAGTTTAGTCAACTATGGCTACACCTTC. This codes for CASSLVNYGYTF.

V usage is TRBV20-1 and J usage is TRBJ2-1, with D unclear. Trimming took off 0 bases at V and 7 bases at J, with 10 bases between the two ends. The CDR3 covers 13 residues. The V gene's germline CDR1 is DFQATT and CDR2 SNEGSKA (reference sequence). The CDR3 DNA is TGCAGTGCTAGAGAGGTCCTGACGAATGAGCAGTTCTTC. Translated: CSAREVLTNEQFF.

The J gene is TRBJ2-5, the V gene TRBV5-1; a possible D gene is TRBD1 (5 bases). Germline V lookup: CDR1 SGHRS, CDR2 YFSETQ. The CDR3 is 13 amino acids. Deletions cut 6 bases from V and 5 bases from J, with 14 bases between. The CDR3 loop reads CASNPGFDETQYF. Here the CDR3 DNA reads TGCGCCAGCAATCCAGGGTTTGATGAGACCCAGTACTTC. The entire variable domain, with the rest obtained from reference TRBV5-1 and TRBJ2-5, is as follows: KAGVTQTPRYLIKTRGQQVTLSCSPISGHRSVSWYQQTPGQGLQFLFEYFSETQRNKGNFPGRFSGRQFSNSRSEMNVSTLELGDSALYLCASNPGFDETQYFGPGTRLLVL.

The chain is built from TRBV4-1 and TRBJ1-3, with a tentative D call TRBD1 (5 bases). Germline lookup yields CDR1 MGHRA and CDR2 YSYEKL. V lost 0 bases to trimming and J lost 4 bases, with 10 bases between them. The CDR3 is 15 residues long. CDR3 loop: CASSQEFRDGNTIYF. CDR3 in DNA: TGCGCCAGCAGCCAAGAATTCAGGGACGGAAACACCATATATTTT.

The chain employs TRBV11-3 and TRBJ2-7; TRBD2 matches at 9 bases. Germline V lookup: CDR1 SGHNT, CDR2 YENEEA. V dropped 11 bases and J dropped 1; count of bases not matched to a gene: 12. This CDR3 spans 15 amino acids. The CDR3 loop is CAVNGALAGSYEQYF. The CDR3, as DNA: TGTGCCGTCAACGGCGCCCTAGCGGGATCCTACGAGCAGTACTTC.

This rearrangement joins TRBV11-2 to TRBJ2-3, with D perhaps given as TRBD1 or TRBD2 (6 bases each). Germline assignment: CDR1 SGHAT and CDR2 FQNNGV. This CDR3 spans 13 amino acids. V was shortened by 4 bases and J by 6 bases, with 11 bases between the two germline ends. CDR3 DNA: TGTGCCAGCAGCTACAGGGAGGCGGATACGCAGTATTTT. This translates into CASSYREADTQYF.

This sequence joins TRBV5-1 and TRBJ2-7, with 9 bases fitting TRBD2. The germline V gene encodes CDR1 SGHRS and CDR2 YFSETQ. V shed 5 bases, J shed 4 bases, and the junction held 10 bases outside the gene matches. The CDR3 contains 15 residues. CDR3 amino acids: CASSAGTSLAYEQYF. Here the CDR3 DNA reads TGCGCCAGCAGTGCCGGGACTAGCTTGGCTTACGAGCAGTACTTC.

The chain employs TRBV2 and TRBJ2-1; maybe TRBD2 (6 bases). The CDR3 extends over 12 amino acids. Trimming left V 8 bases short and J 6 bases short, with 11 bases between. Germline lookup yields CDR1 SNHLY and CDR2 FYNNEI. The DNA of the CDR3 is TGTGCCAGCCAGGGCGGGGTCAATGAGCAGTTCTTC. Its protein product is CASQGGVNEQFF.

J is TRBJ2-5 and V is TRBV15; D may be TRBD1 (6 bases). Germline CDR1 reads LNHNV; CDR2 reads YYDKDF (reference sequence). The ends were cut back, 0 bases at V and 5 bases at J, with 13 bases in the middle. This CDR3 is 15 amino acids long. The CDR3 protein is CATSRDLPRGETQYF. CDR3 in DNA: TGTGCCACCAGCAGAGATCTCCCGAGGGGGGAGACCCAGTACTTC. The entire variable domain, with the rest obtained from reference TRBV15 and TRBJ2-5, is as follows: DAMVIQNPRYQVTQFGKPVTLSCSQTLNHNVMYWYQQKSSQAPKLLFHYYDKDFNNEADTPDNFQSRRPNTSFCFLDIRSPGLGDTAMYLCATSRDLPRGETQYFGPGTRLLVL.

This clonotype was found a few times. One end of the junction varies from germline; a read error may be responsible. This sequence joins TRBV7-7 and TRBJ2-2; TRBD1 matches at 8 bases. Germline assignment: CDR1 SSHAT and CDR2 FNYEAQ (reference sequence). CDR3 length: 14 residues. CDR3 residues: CASSIGQGHGELFF. CDR3 nucleotides: TGTGCTAGCAGCATCGGACAGGGCCACGGGGAGCTGTTTTTT.

The rearrangement uses TRBV30 and TRBJ2-7; D is perhaps TRBD2 (6 bases). V was pared by 5 bases and J by 1 base, with 12 bases between. CDR1 is GTSNPN, CDR2 SVGIG, per germline (reference sequence). The CDR3 has 13 residues. CDR3 protein: CAWAGTSSYEQYF. The CDR3 DNA sequence: TGTGCCTGGGCCGGGACTTCTTCCTACGAGCAGTACTTC.

The gene calls are TRBV11-3 and TRBJ2-7; 9 bases align to TRBD1. The CDR3 covers 14 residues. CDR1 is SGHNT, CDR2 YENEEA, per germline. V was clipped by 4 bases and J by 3 bases; unmatched bases: 4. CDR3 loop: CASSSNRGLYEQYF. The CDR3 DNA reads as TGTGCCAGCAGCTCAAACAGGGGGCTCTACGAGCAGTACTTC.

The V gene is TRBV20-1, the J gene TRBJ1-2; D not resolved. The CDR3 is 12 residues long. Trimming took 6 bases from V and 4 from J, leaving 12 bases between them. Germline V gene lookup returns CDR1 DFQATT and CDR2 SNEGSKA (reference sequence). Here the CDR3 reads CSASPLIYGYTF. CDR3 DNA sequence: TGCAGTGCCTCACCTTTAATCTATGGCTACACCTTC.

V and J are TRBV11-2 and TRBJ2-7; TRBD1 might be the D (6 bases). The germline gives CDR1 SGHAT, CDR2 FQNNGV. The CDR3 has 13 amino acids. V was clipped by 3 bases and J by 6 bases, with 12 bases between them. CDR3 sequence reads: CASSFLGASEQYF. The DNA for the CDR3 is TGTGCCAGCAGCTTCCTGGGGGCAAGCGAGCAGTACTTC.

The V gene is TRBV29-1, the J gene TRBJ1-2; D not certain. This CDR3 contains 12 residues. From germline, CDR1 is SQVTM and CDR2 ANQGSEA. The ends were cut back, 0 bases at V and 7 bases at J, with 9 bases in the middle. As DNA, the CDR3 is TGCAGCGTTGAAGATCCATTCAGTGGCTACACCTTC. It translates to CSVEDPFSGYTF. Looking up the rest from reference TRBV29-1 and TRBJ1-2 gives the full variable domain: SAVISQKPSRDICQRGTSLTIQCQVDSQVTMMFWYRQQPGQSLTLIATANQGSEATYESGFVIDKFPISRPNLTFSTLTVSNMSPEDSSIYLCSVEDPFSGYTFGSGTRLTVV.

The chain recombines TRBV18 with TRBJ2-1; D call uncertain. The CDR3 contains 12 residues. The germline gives CDR1 KGHSH, CDR2 LQKENI. The V end was cut by 3 bases, the J end by 8 bases, with 8 bases between. The CDR3 spells CASSPVSDEQFF. The CDR3 DNA reads TGTGCCAGCTCACCGGTGTCGGATGAGCAGTTCTTC.

This chain links TRBV6-5 with TRBJ1-1, with a tentative D call TRBD1 (5 bases). Germline CDR1 is MNHEY and CDR2 is SVGAGI. V was shortened by 2 bases and J by 8 bases, with 9 bases between the two germline ends. The CDR3 spans 12 residues. The CDR3 sequence is CASSYGRTEAFF. CDR3 in DNA: TGTGCCAGCAGTTACGGCAGGACAGAAGCTTTCTTT.

The genes are TRBV11-1 and TRBJ1-4, with D perhaps TRBD1 (5 bases). Trimming shortened V by 5 bases and J by 6 bases, and 16 bases separated the two germline ends. The CDR3 is 15 residues long. CDR1 is SGHAT and CDR2 is FQDESV in the germline V gene (reference sequence). CDR3 bases: TGTGCCAGCAGCAGCTGGACACTTTCGGATGAAAAACTGTTTTTT. Translation gives CASSSWTLSDEKLFF.

V usage is TRBV11-1 and J usage is TRBJ1-6; D is perhaps TRBD1 (6 bases). The ends were cut back, 5 bases at V and 7 bases at J, with 18 bases in the middle. CDR1 and CDR2 from the germline V gene are SGHAT and FQDESV (reference sequence). This CDR3 contains 16 residues. CDR3 in amino acids: CASSNQGSLSNSPLHF. Here the CDR3 DNA reads TGTGCCAGCAGCAACCAGGGGAGCTTATCCAATTCACCCCTCCACTTT.

The chain joins TRBV6-2 or TRBV6-3 to TRBJ1-2; D not resolved. Per germline, CDR1 MNHEY and CDR2 SVGEGT. The CDR3 sequence is 12 residues long. The ends were cut back, 2 bases at V and 8 bases at J, with 9 bases in the middle. The CDR3 nucleotides read TGTGCCAGCAGTTACCGGCAGCGCGGCTACACCTTC. This gives the protein CASSYRQRGYTF.

The gene calls are TRBV13 and TRBJ2-7; a possible D gene is TRBD2 (6 bases). This CDR3 comprises 14 residues. CDR1 is PRHDT and CDR2 is FYEKMQ in the germline V gene (reference sequence). Deletions cut 5 bases from V and 3 bases from J, with 14 bases between. The CDR3 here is CASSGRDRRYEQYF. Here the CDR3 DNA reads TGTGCCAGCAGCGGGCGGGACCGTCGCTACGAGCAGTACTTC.

The chain recombines TRBV3-1 with TRBJ1-2; D uncertain. The ends were cut back, 8 bases at V and 4 bases at J, with 8 bases in the middle. The CDR3 totals 11 residues. Germline V gene data show CDR1 as LGHDT and CDR2 as YNNKEL (reference sequence). The DNA for the CDR3 is TGTGCCAGCGATGGTGCCTATGGCTACACCTTC. Translating it yields CASDGAYGYTF.